This TCR beta chain was retrieved from a study of control samples from healthy donors and cancer patients. The CDR3 covers 12 residues. Trimming cost V 6 bases and J 8 bases, with 13 bases left between them. The germline V gene encodes CDR1 SNHLY and CDR2 FYNNEI. TCRdb's table, derived via immunoSEQ multiplex PCR, lists solely in-frame clones and lacks some. The sample records approximately 20,000 clones, around four fifths being singletons. The J gene is TRBJ1-2, the V gene TRBV2; D perhaps matches TRBD1 (5 bases). Sequencing used PBMCs. The origin of this receptor is a man in his fifties or sixties with colorectal cancer. The CDR3, as DNA: TGTGCCAGCAGCACCGGGACTCGGGGCTACACCTTC. Its protein product is CASSTGTRGYTF.